These T cell receptor beta chains were read from a single sample in a study of blood T cell repertoires in COVID-19. Profiled with immunoSEQ multiplex PCR; TCRdb holds only in-frame clones, not every one. The data contain over 600,000 clones, around 90% of them singletons. Sequenced material: peripheral blood. These receptors came from a woman between 18 and 30 years old with acute or convalescent COVID-19. Each CDR3 is given with its conserved first and last residue. Fields, in order: CDR3 protein, CDR3 DNA, J gene, D gene, clone size, V gene. D genes are given only for firm matches. Some rows have no size entry. The others give once, few or many, or a class for an expanded clone.

CDR3: CASSLSGFYGYTF; DNA: TGTGCCAGCAGCTTGTCAGGGTTCTATGGCTACACCTTC; J: TRBJ1-2; D: NA; size: NA; V: TRBV5-4
CDR3: CASSLASGVAGNTIYF; DNA: TGTGCCAGCAGCTTAGCCTCGGGGGTGGCGGGAAACACCATATATTTT; J: TRBJ1-3; D: NA; size: NA; V: TRBV7-2
CDR3: CASSETGNFTGELFF; DNA: TGCGCCAGCAGTGAGACAGGCAACTTCACCGGGGAGCTGTTTTTT; J: TRBJ2-2; D: NA; size: NA; V: TRBV10-1
CDR3: CSGQGNTEAFF; DNA: TGCAGCGGACAGGGGAACACTGAAGCTTTCTTT; J: TRBJ1-1; D: TRBD1; size: NA; V: TRBV29-1
CDR3: CASSEGQGTSPLHF; DNA: TGTGCCAGCAGTGAAGGGCAGGGAACGTCACCCCTCCACTTT; J: TRBJ1-6; D: NA; size: few; V: TRBV6-1
CDR3: CASSLASGQNYGYTF; DNA: TGTGCCAGCAGCTTAGCGTCAGGGCAGAACTATGGCTACACCTTC; J: TRBJ1-2; D: NA; size: NA; V: TRBV7-8
CDR3: CASSGSRDRGDSNQPQHF; DNA: TGTGCCAGCAGCGGTTCCCGGGACAGGGGCGATTCGAATCAGCCCCAGCATTTT; J: TRBJ1-5; D: TRBD1; size: once; V: TRBV7-9
CDR3: CASSPNRFYGYTF; DNA: TGTGCCAGCAGTCCAAACAGATTCTATGGCTACACCTTC; J: TRBJ1-2; D: NA; size: NA; V: TRBV6-5
CDR3: CASSLGAGEAFF; DNA: TGTGCCAGCAGCTTAGGGGCGGGTGAAGCTTTCTTT; J: TRBJ1-1; D: NA; size: NA; V: TRBV11-1
CDR3: CASSLEGLAGNEQFF; DNA: TGCGCCAGCAGCTTGGAGGGACTAGCGGGTAATGAGCAGTTCTTC; J: TRBJ2-1; D: TRBD2; size: NA; V: TRBV5-1
CDR3: CAIRAGASEKLFF; DNA: TGTGCCATCAGAGCAGGGGCTTCTGAAAAACTGTTTTTT; J: TRBJ1-4; D: NA; size: NA; V: TRBV10-3
CDR3: CASTRGPQGTQYF; DNA: TGTGCCAGTACGCGGGGGCCGCAAGGGACCCAGTACTTC; J: TRBJ2-5; D: NA; size: NA; V: TRBV19
CDR3: CASSIDSSPYEQYF; DNA: TGTGCCAGCAGTATCGACAGTTCGCCCTACGAGCAGTACTTC; J: TRBJ2-7; D: NA; size: once; V: TRBV3-1/TRBV3-2
CDR3: CASSSPGDTEAFF; DNA: TGTGCCAGCAGTTCTCCGGGGGACACTGAAGCTTTCTTT; J: TRBJ1-1; D: NA; size: once; V: TRBV27
CDR3: CASSLREDQPQHF; DNA: TGTGCCAGCAGCTTGCGGGAGGATCAGCCCCAGCATTTT; J: TRBJ1-5; D: NA; size: NA; V: TRBV7-7
CDR3: CASSVEGGNTEAFF; DNA: TGTGCCAGCAGTGTGGAGGGCGGAAACACTGAAGCTTTCTTT; J: TRBJ1-1; D: NA; size: few; V: TRBV2
CDR3: CATSGINYGYTF; DNA: TGCGCCACCTCGGGGATTAACTATGGCTACACCTTC; J: TRBJ1-2; D: NA; size: NA; V: TRBV10-2
CDR3: CASSLGQFSSGNTIYF; DNA: TGTGCCAGCAGCTTGGGACAGTTTAGCTCTGGAAACACCATATATTTT; J: TRBJ1-3; D: NA; size: NA; V: TRBV5-8
CDR3: CASSLSGLSYEQYF; DNA: TGTGCCAGCAGCTTGTCGGGACTCTCCTACGAGCAGTACTTC; J: TRBJ2-7; D: NA; size: NA; V: TRBV5-5
CDR3: CASSQESSGGSYTDTQYF; DNA: TGTGCCAGCAGCCAAGAATCTAGCGGGGGATCCTACACAGATACGCAGTATTTT; J: TRBJ2-3; D: TRBD2; size: NA; V: TRBV4-2
CDR3: CASSQEVTGYGYTF; DNA: TGCGCCAGCAGCCAAGAGGTAACAGGGTATGGCTACACCTTC; J: TRBJ1-2; D: NA; size: NA; V: TRBV4-1
CDR3: CASPIQDYGYTF; DNA: TGTGCCAGCCCCATCCAGGACTATGGCTACACCTTC; J: TRBJ1-2; D: NA; size: NA; V: TRBV6-4
CDR3: CASSHPSLAGQFF; DNA: TGTGCCAGCAGCCACCCTAGCTTAGCAGGGCAGTTCTTC; J: TRBJ2-1; D: NA; size: NA; V: TRBV12-3/TRBV12-4
CDR3: CASSEERGRGYGYTF; DNA: TGTGCCAGCAGCGAAGAGAGAGGGCGAGGATATGGCTACACCTTC; J: TRBJ1-2; D: NA; size: NA; V: TRBV6-1
CDR3: CASSQEGQYYEQYF; DNA: TGCGCCAGCAGCCAAGAGGGACAGTACTACGAGCAGTACTTC; J: TRBJ2-7; D: TRBD1; size: NA; V: TRBV4-1